These 12 T cell receptor beta chains were sequenced from one sample in a study of cytomegalovirus exposure and HLA in healthy donors. The PCR ran on 60 Vbeta and 13 Jbeta primers. Repertoires were generated with immunoSEQ multiplex PCR, while TCRdb's copy carries only in-frame clones and drops some. The data hold some 60,000 clones, with roughly 75% observed a single time. The sample was PBMCs. These receptors were taken from a young woman in good health and CMV-seronegative.

The chain links TRBV21-1 to TRBJ2-1; TRBD2 is taken as the D call from the table, unchecked against the DNA. TRBV21-1 is deemed a pseudogene. The CDR3 is made up of 19 amino acids. The CDR3 loop is CASSKSVRRERAAYNEQFF. Written as DNA, the CDR3 is TGTGCCAGCAGCAAAAGTGTGAGGCGGGAGCGGGCCGCCTACAATGAGCAGTTCTTC.

The chain has TRBV5-4 and TRBJ2-1; 12 bases match TRBD2. The CDR3 is made up of 15 amino acids. V trimming: 4 bases; J trimming: 6 bases; junction bases outside the gene matches: 5. The V gene's germline CDR1 is SGHNT and CDR2 YYREEE (reference sequence). CDR3 coding DNA: TGTGCCAGCAGCGGGGGACTAGCGGGTCTCAATGAGCAGTTCTTC. Protein product: CASSGGLAGLNEQFF.

The chain has TRBV27 and TRBJ1-6; tentatively, D is TRBD1 (5 bases). Between the trimmed V and J ends, which lost 2 bases and 3 bases, there was a span of 8 bases. Germline assignment: CDR1 MNHEY and CDR2 SMNVEV (reference sequence). The CDR3 has 15 residues. The DNA for the CDR3 is TGTGCCAGCAGTTTAGTCACAGGCTATAATTCACCCCTCCACTTT. It specifies CASSLVTGYNSPLHF.

The chain is built from TRBV14 and TRBJ1-1, with 7 bases lining up with TRBD1. Germline loops: CDR1 SGHDN, CDR2 FVKESK. V gave up 4 bases and J gave up 1 base; unmatched junction bases: 3. This CDR3 comprises 14 residues. The CDR3 sequence: CASSPGQKNTEAFF. Written as DNA, the CDR3 is TGTGCCAGCAGCCCGGGACAGAAGAACACTGAAGCTTTCTTT.

The chain is built from TRBV28 and TRBJ2-1; TRBD2 matches at 13 bases. Germline lookup yields CDR1 MDHEN and CDR2 SYDVKM. After removal of 0 bases from V and 6 bases from J, the junction contained 2 bases not matched to a gene. The CDR3 extends over 16 amino acids. The CDR3 region is CASSLWTSGGFNEQFF. CDR3 bases: TGTGCCAGCAGTTTATGGACTAGCGGGGGGTTCAATGAGCAGTTCTTC.

The rearrangement uses TRBV6-5 and TRBJ2-3; 9 bases fit TRBD2. Germline V lookup: CDR1 MNHEY, CDR2 SVGAGI. V shed 11 bases, J shed 0 bases, and the junction held 9 bases outside the gene matches. This CDR3 is 15 amino acids long. CDR3 nucleotides: TGTGCCGCCTCCAATGGACTAGCGAGCACAGATACGCAGTATTTT. It codes for CAASNGLASTDTQYF.

The chain employs TRBV29-1 and TRBJ1-5; TRBD1 is a possible D gene (6 bases). Per the germline V gene, CDR1 is SQVTM and CDR2 is ANQGSEA. Trimming left V 4 bases short and J 5 bases short, with 9 bases between. The CDR3 covers 12 residues. CDR3 amino acids: CSVGDNYQPQHF. The DNA of the CDR3 is TGCAGCGTTGGGGACAATTATCAGCCCCAGCATTTT.

This chain connects TRBV5-1 to TRBJ1-2, with a tentative D call TRBD1 (6 bases). The CDR3 covers 12 residues. The germline V gene encodes CDR1 SGHRS and CDR2 YFSETQ. Trimming cost V 0 bases and J 6 bases, with 6 bases left between them. The CDR3 DNA is TGCGCCAGCAGCTTGGACAGGGATGGCTACACCTTC. Translation gives CASSLDRDGYTF.

The CDR3 loop reads CASSSGPTTDTQYF. The CDR3 nucleotides read TGTGCCAGCAGCTCTGGGCCCACCACAGATACGCAGTATTTT. The chain links TRBV11-2 to TRBJ2-3, with D uncertain. Germline values: CDR1 SGHAT, CDR2 FQNNGV. This CDR3 contains 14 residues. V dropped 4 bases and J dropped 2 bases, with 10 bases sitting between them.

This clone has more than one count but fewer than ten. This chain links TRBV25-1 with TRBJ1-6; D not certain. The CDR3 totals 14 residues. V gave up 8 bases and J gave up 7 bases, with 15 bases separating them. Germline CDR1 is MGHDK and CDR2 is SYGVNS. The CDR3 DNA reads as TGTGCCAGCTCTGTCGACTCCACCAATTCACCCCTCCACTTT. It translates to CASSVDSTNSPLHF.

V and J are TRBV4-3 and TRBJ1-6, with D hard to call. Germline V gives CDR1 LGHNA, CDR2 YSLEER. V lost 8 bases to trimming and J lost 0 bases, with 5 bases between them. The CDR3 sequence is 13 residues long. The DNA for the CDR3 is TGCGCCAGCTCGAGCTCCTATAATTCACCCCTCCACTTT. This translates into CASSSSYNSPLHF.

The genes are TRBV28 and TRBJ1-2; D unclear. The V gene's germline CDR1 is MDHEN and CDR2 SYDVKM. The CDR3 is 10 residues long. V dropped 5 bases and J dropped 8 bases, with 6 bases sitting between them. CDR3 nucleotide sequence: TGTGCCAGCAGTGATCAGGGCTACACCTTC. Its protein product is CASSDQGYTF.